This T cell receptor (beta chain) was sequenced in a study of T cells in Graves' hyperthyroidism and ophthalmopathy. There were TCR beta CDR3 regions amplified from RNA transcripts. A set of HTBI primers served as the primers for a first-round RT-PCR of the TCR CDR3. Each CDR3 protein gets one entry after TCRdb re-called the multiplex PCR reads with MiXCR. Of a few hundred thousand distinct CDR3 sequences listed, around 14% are singletons. CDR1 SEHNR and CDR2 FQNEAQ come from the germline V gene (reference sequence). The junction had 7 bases not matched to a gene; V was cut back by 5 bases and J by 6 bases. This CDR3 is 14 amino acids long. No ophthalmopathy progression within 18 months constituted stable Graves' hyperthyroidism. Uncontrolled infection, other autoimmune disease, pregnancy or lactation led to exclusion. Ten or more counts support this clonotype.

This clonotype originated in a woman in her 30s with Graves' hyperthyroidism. This chain links TRBV7-9 with TRBJ2-7, with 10 bases fitting TRBD1. Sequenced input: blood. The CDR3 DNA reads TGTGCCAGCAGCGCTTCCGGGACAGGGGCCGAGCAGTACTTC. Amino acids: CASSASGTGAEQYF.